This TCR beta chain is drawn from a study of blood T cell repertoires in COVID-19. Study summary: Italy, Spain and the United States were the sources of the convalescent and acute COVID-19 samples. T cells, B-cell-depleted T cells, or PBMCs provided the cDNA or gDNA that served as material.

Authors' methods: Reference gene primers were amplified, and this amplification served to estimate nucleated cell counts. Some clones are missing from TCRdb's copy, which holds only in-frame ones; the method was immunoSEQ multiplex PCR. V and J calls and clone size are copied from that table; D and trimming were computed from the DNA. The data show tens of thousands of clones, with 86% seen just once and about 1.5% held by the top ten. The CDR3 totals 15 residues. Trimming removed 2 bases at V and 0 bases at J, with 8 bases between. Germline assignment: CDR1 LNHDA and CDR2 SQIVND (reference sequence).

The chain carries TRBV19 and TRBJ2-1, with a weak D call TRBD2 (5 bases). Sample: peripheral blood. The clonotype was recovered from an elderly woman with acute or convalescent COVID-19. CDR3 nucleotide sequence: TGTGCCAGTAGTATAACCGGGATCTCCTACAATGAGCAGTTCTTC. Protein: CASSITGISYNEQFF.